This TCR beta chain was recorded in a study of T-cell memory formation after mild COVID-19. Whole-study context: The TCR clusters were mostly specific to one donor.

Constant-segment primers were used for 5'RACE, and the resulting TCR alpha and TCR beta cDNA libraries carried sample barcodes and UMIs. Using its own MiXCR run on the 5' RACE reads, TCRdb lists one record per CDR3 protein. Among 300,000 or so distinct CDR3 sequences listed, under 20% were seen once. As concerns this clonotype: The target antigen is unknown.

Germline CDR1 SGDLS, CDR2 YYNGEE. Trimming took off 3 bases at V and 3 bases at J, with 9 bases between the two ends. CDR3 length equals 13 residues. Study conclusions and caveats: Later expanders leaned CD4+, whereas clones that contracted between day 15 and 85 were balanced CD4/CD8. The study found contracting CD4+ clones mainly in CM and EM and contracting CD8+ clones in EMRA.

Sequencing was performed on PBMCs or a T cell subset sorted from them (not recorded which). The genes are TRBV9 and TRBJ1-1; D gene ambiguous. The source is a man between 18 and 35 years old who had mild COVID-19 (a few samples of this study predate the infection). Cell type and time point are not known. The CDR3 DNA is TGTGCCAGCAGCGAGGGCAGGTACACTGAAGCTTTCTTT. As protein: CASSEGRYTEAFF.